Presented here are 2 T cell receptor beta chains from one specimen sequenced in a study of control samples from healthy donors and cancer patients. Produced via immunoSEQ multiplex PCR; TCRdb's table is partial and in-frame only. The repertoire includes about 140,000 clones, 75% to 95% of them detected once, and approximately 7% sits in the top ten. Sequencing input: blood. The receptor source for this set is a man aged 18 to 30 in good health.

CDR3 bases: TGTGCCAGCAGGTTGGTAGCCAGTAACTACGAGCAGTACTTC. Translated, it gives CASRLVASNYEQYF. V and J are TRBV2 and TRBJ2-7; D is undetermined. CDR3 length: 14 residues. The germline V and J ends were trimmed by 6 bases and 3 bases, with 15 bases remaining between them. Germline V lookup: CDR1 SNHLY, CDR2 FYNNEI.

The chain uses TRBV3-1 (or the pseudogene TRBV3-2) and TRBJ1-1; tentatively, D is TRBD1 (5 bases). Germline CDR1 is LGHDT and CDR2 is YNNKEL (reference sequence). The length of the CDR3 is 14 residues. V gave up 3 bases and J gave up 1 base, with 9 bases separating them. The CDR3 is CASSHLDRNTEAFF. Written as DNA, the CDR3 is TGTGCCAGCAGCCACCTCGACAGGAACACTGAAGCTTTCTTT.